This T cell receptor (gamma chain) was recovered during a study of Vδ1+ human thymocytes. Study-wide points: Bulk data may be misread because of unexpected Vdelta2 sequences. Thymic TRG and TRD repertoires appeared highly polyclonal, with Gaussian CDR3 length distributions. Around 20% of thymic delta-chain sequences were Vdelta2, with few Vdelta3, unlike blood Vdelta1+ controls.

Sequences come from RNA converted to cDNA by reverse transcription. Pooled V-gene forward primers with one constant-region reverse primer generated the CDR3 amplicons by multiplex PCR. TCRdb fed the multiplex PCR reads to CATT. The profile shows tens of thousands of gamma-chain clones, about 19% of them singletons. V was clipped by 6 bases and J by 5 bases; unmatched bases: 10. The CDR3 is 13 residues long. CDR1 and CDR2 from the germline V gene are EGSNGY and YDSYNSKV. This clone has more than one count but fewer than ten. The antigen is not known. The sorted cells were CD3+ Vdelta1+ Vdelta2- thymocytes from alphabeta-depleted thymus. Purity of the sorted Vdelta1+ thymocytes ranged from roughly 98% to 99.6%.

Sample: Vdelta1+ gamma-delta thymocytes from the thymus. Subset noted: FACS-sorted CD3+ TCRalphabeta- TCRVdelta1+ TCRVdelta2- thymocytes. This chain connects TRGV2 to TRGJ1 or TRGJ2. The clonotype comes from a girl under two years old who had congenital heart surgery. In DNA, the CDR3 is TGTGCCACCTGGACGGGCAAGGATTATAAGAAACTCTTT. Translating it yields CATWTGKDYKKLF.